This T cell receptor (beta chain) derives from a study of T cell responses to AZD1222 COVID-19 vaccine. At the level of the study: Second-dose intervals of approximately 4 or approximately 12 weeks were pooled.

V was cut by 1 base and J by 2 bases, with 7 bases left in between. The CDR3 consists of 14 residues. Looked up from germline, CDR1 is SEHNR and CDR2 is FQNEAQ (reference sequence). Whole-study results and caveats: The donors showed a predominance of white British ancestry and of females, with possible underestimation of clonal diversity. Sampling that yielded the repertoires occurred only after the peak T cell response. Among spike-specific TCRs, nearly half reportedly target unmutated variant regions.

This clone came up a few times. Antigen unknown. This table comes from immunoSEQ multiplex PCR, and its TCRdb copy is limited to in-frame clones, with some not included. The table has approximately 90,000 clones, 85% to 90% seen once; the top ten hold approximately 3.7%. The chain is built from TRBV7-9 and TRBJ2-3; no clear D gene. This TCR was sampled from an adult in good health. This sample comprised peripheral blood, obtained on day 0 of AZD1222 vaccination. The CDR3 nucleotides are TGTGCCAGCAGCTTAGGTGGATACACAGATACGCAGTATTTT. Amino acid sequence: CASSLGGYTDTQYF.